This TCR beta chain is drawn from a study of blood T cells in healthy people across ages. A minimum of 6 micrograms of total RNA was extracted per sample. Points from the study as a whole: Observed TCR beta diversity showed a strong correlation with the percentage of naive T cells as measured by flow cytometry. Age showed a roughly linear inverse relationship with TCR beta diversity per million T cells.

The CDR3 is 14 residues long. V was clipped by 3 bases and J by 5 bases; unmatched bases: 7. CDR1 and CDR2 (germline): SGHRS, YFSETQ. Concerning this clonotype itself: Its antigen is as yet unknown.

A sample-barcoded 5' primer and a J-beta primer mix were used in a second PCR of about 7 to 12 cycles. Tagging of each cDNA molecule was performed by a template-switch adaptor with 12 random nucleotides. TCRdb independently ran MiXCR on the 5' RACE reads; one entry per CDR3 protein. The sample includes about 2 million distinct CDR3 sequences, just under 50% of them seen just once. The chain has TRBV5-1 and TRBJ2-7; TRBD1 matches at 8 bases. What was sequenced was blood. This receptor was taken from a woman aged 40 to 50 in good health. As DNA, the CDR3 is TGCGCCAGCAGCTCTAGACAGGGGTGGCACGAGCAGTACTTC. Amino acids: CASSSRQGWHEQYF.